The 29 T cell receptor beta chains below were found in one sample sequenced in a study of cytomegalovirus exposure and HLA in healthy donors. PCR was performed using 60 Vbeta and 13 Jbeta primers. Measured with immunoSEQ multiplex PCR; TCRdb has only the in-frame clones, and not every one. Of roughly 110,000 clones in the sample, about four fifths are singletons; the top ten hold less than 2%. The sequencing sample was made of PBMCs. The receptors were sampled from a man between 45 and 60 years old in good health and CMV-seronegative.

V gene TRBV4-2 combines with J gene TRBJ1-2, with D uncertain. The germline CDR1 and CDR2 sequences are LGHNA and YNFKEQ. V was cut by 3 bases and J by 7 bases, with 15 bases left in between. The CDR3 loop spans 14 amino acids. CDR3: CASSQGTGGRGYTF. In nucleotides, the CDR3 is TGTGCCAGCAGCCAGGGCACTGGAGGGCGTGGCTACACCTTC.

The chain is built from TRBV27 and TRBJ1-5; D is undetermined. Germline-derived CDR1 and CDR2 are MNHEY and SMNVEV (reference sequence). Between the trimmed V and J ends, which lost 6 bases and 0 bases, there was a span of 9 bases. The CDR3 spans 14 residues. CDR3 protein: CASSMGASNQPQHF. The CDR3 DNA sequence: TGTGCCAGCAGCATGGGAGCTAGCAATCAGCCCCAGCATTTT.

This clone was seen a few times. The V and J genes are TRBV4-1 and TRBJ1-2; perhaps TRBD1 as D (6 bases). V was cut by 6 bases and J by 7 bases, with 21 bases left in between. The CDR3 is made up of 15 amino acids. Germline CDR1 MGHRA, CDR2 YSYEKL. The CDR3 DNA is TGCGCCAGCAGTAGGGGGATGAGGGGCGCGGGTGGCTACACCTTC. Translating it yields CASSRGMRGAGGYTF.

V usage is TRBV5-6 and J usage is TRBJ2-1; 10 bases agree with TRBD2. Germline CDR1 reads SGHDT; CDR2 reads YYEEEE. Unmatched junction bases numbered 5, after V lost 4 bases and J lost 4 bases. CDR3 size: 15 residues. CDR3 bases: TGTGCCAGCAGCATCCTAGCGGGAGAGTACAATGAGCAGTTCTTC. Residues: CASSILAGEYNEQFF.

The chain joins TRBV6-1 to TRBJ2-2, with 7 bases matching TRBD2. This CDR3 contains 14 residues. J lost 6 bases, V lost 7 bases, and 8 bases had no gene match. Germline CDR1 and CDR2: MNHNS and SASEGT. The chain's CDR3 is CASNPVRGAGELFF. CDR3 DNA: TGTGCCAGCAACCCTGTCCGGGGGGCCGGGGAGCTGTTTTTT.

The V gene is TRBV2, the J gene TRBJ1-6, with D maybe TRBD1 (6 bases). This CDR3 spans 14 amino acids. Trimming pared 7 bases from V and 6 bases from J, leaving 13 bases between. In germline, CDR1 is SNHLY, CDR2 FYNNEI. The CDR3 is CASKTGIPNSPLHF. CDR3 sequence (DNA): TGTGCCAGCAAGACAGGAATACCTAATTCACCCCTCCACTTT.

The chain carries TRBV11-3 and TRBJ2-6, with a weak D call TRBD2 (5 bases). Trimming cost V 5 bases and J 0 bases, with 8 bases left between them. CDR3 length equals 15 residues. The germline gives CDR1 SGHNT, CDR2 YENEEA. The CDR3 DNA reads TGTGCCAGCAGCCTACGGGGCTCTGGGGCCAACGTCCTGACTTTC. Encoded protein: CASSLRGSGANVLTF. Full variable domain (rest looked up from reference TRBV11-3 and TRBJ2-6): EAGVVQSPRYKIIEKKQPVAFWCNPISGHNTLYWYLQNLGQGPELLIRYENEEAVDDSQLPKDRFSAERLKGVDSTLKIQPAELGDSAVYLCASSLRGSGANVLTFGAGSRLTVL.

V gene TRBV7-2 combines with J gene TRBJ1-3, with D possibly being TRBD1 (5 bases). The ends were cut back, 4 bases at V and 1 base at J, with 8 bases in the middle. The germline V gene encodes CDR1 SGHTA and CDR2 FQGNSA. The CDR3 has 14 amino acids. Here the CDR3 reads CASSSSGSGNTIYF. CDR3 in DNA: TGTGCCAGCAGCTCGTCAGGGTCTGGAAACACCATATATTTT.

The rearrangement links TRBV5-1 to TRBJ1-3, with 9 bases fitting TRBD1. The CDR3 sequence is 17 residues long. The germline V gene has CDR1 SGHRS and CDR2 YFSETQ. Trimming took 0 bases from V and 3 from J; bases not matched to a gene: 7. Written as DNA, the CDR3 is TGCGCCAGCAGCTTGGCTGGACAGGGGACTTATGGAAACACCATATATTTT. Translating gives CASSLAGQGTYGNTIYF.

V gene TRBV5-1 combines with J gene TRBJ1-3, with D unclear. V lost 0 bases and J lost 1, with 14 bases in between. The CDR3 runs 17 residues. CDR1 and CDR2 from the germline V gene are SGHRS and YFSETQ. CDR3 coding DNA: TGCGCCAGCAGCTTGGATCCCCCCGGAGGGTCTGGAAACACCATATATTTT. Its protein product is CASSLDPPGGSGNTIYF.

The chain has TRBV5-1 and TRBJ2-1; 10 bases line up with TRBD2. V dropped 6 bases and J dropped 6; count of bases not matched to a gene: 12. Per the germline V gene, CDR1 is SGHRS and CDR2 is YFSETQ. The CDR3 totals 16 residues. The CDR3, as DNA: TGCGCCAGCACTCCGGGGCGGACTAGCGGCCTCAATGAGCAGTTCTTC. This sequence encodes CASTPGRTSGLNEQFF.

J is TRBJ2-5 and V is TRBV2; TRBD2 agrees at 7 bases. CDR1 is SNHLY and CDR2 is FYNNEI in the germline V gene. This CDR3 has 15 residues. V lost 1 base, J lost 5 bases, and 7 bases stayed unmatched. The chain's CDR3 is CASSEGASRGETQYF. The CDR3 nucleotides read TGTGCCAGCAGTGAAGGTGCCTCGCGGGGGGAGACCCAGTACTTC.

This clone was seen only a few times. J is TRBJ1-1 and V is TRBV6-6; TRBD1 might be the D (5 bases). V was pared by 6 bases and J by 5 bases, with 13 bases between. Germline-derived CDR1 and CDR2 are MNHNY and SVGAGI (reference sequence). CDR3 length equals 13 residues. CDR3 loop: CASSSPGKTEAFF. The CDR3 bases are TGTGCCAGCAGCAGCCCAGGGAAGACTGAAGCTTTCTTT.

V and J are TRBV28 and TRBJ1-3, with 8 nucleotides matching TRBD1. The CDR3 loop spans 16 amino acids. Germline values: CDR1 MDHEN, CDR2 SYDVKM. The junction had 8 bases not matched to a gene; V was cut back by 3 bases and J by 4 bases. The CDR3 reads CASSLWGQVAGNTIYF. The DNA of the CDR3 is TGTGCCAGCAGTTTGTGGGGACAGGTCGCCGGAAACACCATATATTTT.

J is TRBJ1-1 and V is TRBV19; no reliable D call. The V and J ends lost 1 base and 1 base respectively, with 13 bases between them. This CDR3 is built from 16 residues. Germline V gene data show CDR1 as LNHDA and CDR2 as SQIVND (reference sequence). This chain's CDR3 is CASSIAPGTPNTEAFF. CDR3 nucleotide sequence: TGTGCCAGTAGTATAGCACCGGGAACTCCGAACACTGAAGCTTTCTTT.

The CDR3 reads CASSLVTSGAETQYF. CDR3 in DNA: TGTGCCAGCAGCTTGGTCACTAGCGGGGCTGAGACCCAGTACTTC. V and J are TRBV5-8 and TRBJ2-5; TRBD2 agrees at 10 bases. CDR3 length: 15 amino acids. CDR1 and CDR2 from the germline V gene are SGHTS and YDEGEE. V lost 0 bases and J lost 5; bases outside the gene matches: 4.

The V call is TRBV4-1, the J call TRBJ2-3, with a tentative D call TRBD1 (6 bases). Per the germline V gene, CDR1 is MGHRA and CDR2 is YSYEKL. CDR3 length: 15 amino acids. The V end lost 1 base, the J end lost 6 bases, and 14 bases lay between the germline ends. DNA of the CDR3: TGCGCCAGCAGCCAAGGTCCGTGGGGGCGGGATACGCAGTATTTT. It translates to CASSQGPWGRDTQYF.

The V gene is TRBV21-1, the J gene TRBJ2-3; whether TRBD2, the table's D call, matches the DNA was not checked. TRBV21-1 is shown as a pseudogene. The CDR3 consists of 15 residues. The CDR3 reads CASPVRTPVTDTQYF. DNA of the CDR3: TGTGCCAGCCCCGTCAGGACTCCAGTGACAGATACGCAGTATTTT.

This chain joins TRBV6-4 and TRBJ1-1; perhaps TRBD1 as D (5 bases). This CDR3 contains 14 residues. Trimming cost V 3 bases and J 0 bases, with 8 bases left between them. Germline V gene sequence: CDR1 MRHNA, CDR2 SNTAGT. CDR3 bases: TGTGCCAGCAGTGAACGGGGGATGAACACTGAAGCTTTCTTT. Its protein is CASSERGMNTEAFF.

This chain joins TRBV10-1 and TRBJ2-7; a weak D match, TRBD2 (5 bases). Germline assignment: CDR1 WNHNN and CDR2 SYGVQD (reference sequence). Trimming removed 0 bases from V and 2 bases from J, with 14 bases in between. CDR3 length: 16 amino acids. The DNA of the CDR3 is TGCGCCAGCAGTGAGTCCTCGGGGAGTCTTACCTACGAGCAGTACTTC. Protein product: CASSESSGSLTYEQYF.

The CDR3 loop reads CASSQDGPGYGYTF. The CDR3 DNA reads as TGCGCCAGCAGCCAAGATGGTCCGGGCTATGGCTACACCTTC. The gene calls are TRBV4-3 and TRBJ1-2; D gene ambiguous. CDR1 and CDR2 from the germline V gene are LGHNA and YSLEER. Trimming removed 0 bases at V and 4 bases at J, with 9 bases between. This CDR3 has 14 residues.

V and J are TRBV30 and TRBJ2-1, with 7 nucleotides matching TRBD2. Germline CDR1 is GTSNPN and CDR2 is SVGIG (reference sequence). V was clipped by 1 base and J by 1 base; unmatched bases: 10. CDR3 size: 17 residues. CDR3 region: CAWSDFGGGESYNEQFF. CDR3 sequence (DNA): TGTGCCTGGAGTGATTTCGGGGGAGGGGAGTCCTACAATGAGCAGTTCTTC.

V is TRBV2 and J is TRBJ2-1, with D maybe TRBD2 (5 bases). Per germline, CDR1 SNHLY and CDR2 FYNNEI. This CDR3 region has 13 residues. V lost 0 bases to trimming and J lost 9 bases, with 9 bases between them. CDR3 nucleotides: TGTGCCAGCAGTGAAGCGTCCCGGGGTGAGCAGTTCTTC. As protein: CASSEASRGEQFF.

The chain uses TRBV13 and TRBJ2-7, with TRBD1 as a possible D gene (6 bases). V lost 6 bases, J lost 6 bases, and 21 bases lay in between. Germline values: CDR1 PRHDT, CDR2 FYEKMQ (reference sequence). The CDR3 is made up of 15 amino acids. CDR3 sequence: CASRYGQWGLAEQYF. The DNA of the CDR3 is TGTGCCAGCAGATACGGACAGTGGGGGCTTGCCGAGCAGTACTTC.

V usage is TRBV7-9 and J usage is TRBJ1-2; D remains unclear. CDR1 is SEHNR, CDR2 FQNEAQ, per germline (reference sequence). The CDR3 extends over 18 amino acids. The ends were cut back, 2 bases at V and 2 bases at J, with 21 bases in the middle. The CDR3 reads CASSLLSGEAGRNYGYTF. CDR3 DNA sequence: TGTGCCAGCAGCTTACTAAGTGGGGAGGCTGGACGGAACTATGGCTACACCTTC.

The chain has TRBV11-3 and TRBJ2-1, with D perhaps TRBD2 (5 bases). Germline V gene data show CDR1 as SGHNT and CDR2 as YENEEA. Trimming cost V 0 bases and J 5 bases, with 11 bases left between them. The CDR3 length is 15 residues. The CDR3 region is CASSLDGWGDNEQFF. DNA of the CDR3: TGTGCCAGCAGCTTAGACGGTTGGGGAGACAATGAGCAGTTCTTC.

This clone has only one observation. The chain joins TRBV15 to TRBJ2-2; D is perhaps TRBD2 (6 bases). This CDR3 has 16 amino acids. V was clipped by 2 bases and J by 4 bases, with 14 bases between them. Germline CDR1 LNHNV, CDR2 YYDKDF (reference sequence). DNA for the CDR3: TGTGCCACCAGCAGAAATGGAGGGTCGGCCACCGGGGAGCTGTTTTTT. It yields the protein CATSRNGGSATGELFF.

This chain links TRBV10-2 with TRBJ1-5; 7 nucleotides agree with TRBD1. Unmatched junction bases numbered 3, after V lost 4 bases and J lost 0 bases. The CDR3 totals 15 residues. Germline V gene data show CDR1 as WSHSY and CDR2 as SAAADI. The CDR3 sequence is CASSGGQTSNQPQHF. The CDR3 bases are TGCGCCAGCAGTGGGGGACAGACTAGCAATCAGCCCCAGCATTTT.

The V call is TRBV12-5, the J call TRBJ2-5, with D unresolved. Germline CDR1 is LGHNT and CDR2 is FRNRAP. The V end lost 5 bases, the J end lost 3 bases, and 4 bases lay between the germline ends. The CDR3 spans 11 residues. CDR3 coding DNA: TGTGCTAGTGGTCTTGAAGAGACCCAGTACTTC. Amino acid sequence: CASGLEETQYF.